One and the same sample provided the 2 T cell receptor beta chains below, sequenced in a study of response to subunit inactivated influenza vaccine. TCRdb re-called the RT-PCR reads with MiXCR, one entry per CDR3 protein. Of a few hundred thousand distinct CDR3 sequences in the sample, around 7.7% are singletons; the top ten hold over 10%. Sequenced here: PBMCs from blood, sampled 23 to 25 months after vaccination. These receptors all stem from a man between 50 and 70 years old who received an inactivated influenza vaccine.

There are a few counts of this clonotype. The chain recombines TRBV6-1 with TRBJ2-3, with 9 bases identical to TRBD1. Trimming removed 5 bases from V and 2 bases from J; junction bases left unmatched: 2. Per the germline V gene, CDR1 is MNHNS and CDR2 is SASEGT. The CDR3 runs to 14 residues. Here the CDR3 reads CASSRTGDTDTQYF. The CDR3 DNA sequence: TGTGCCAGCAGTAGGACAGGGGACACAGATACGCAGTATTTT.

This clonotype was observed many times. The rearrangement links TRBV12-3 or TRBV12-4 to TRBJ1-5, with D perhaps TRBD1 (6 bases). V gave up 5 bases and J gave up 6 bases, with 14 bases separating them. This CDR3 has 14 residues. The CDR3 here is CASSGSTGTQPQHF. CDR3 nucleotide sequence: TGTGCCAGCAGTGGATCGACAGGTACTCAGCCCCAGCATTTT.